The 20 T cell receptor beta chains below all came from one sample that was sequenced in a study of blood T cell repertoires in COVID-19. Here immunoSEQ multiplex PCR was the method, and the copy in TCRdb shows in-frame clones only, minus some. Of 150,000 to 200,000 clones detected, 75% to 85% appear once; the ten largest clones hold about 10%. The source material was peripheral blood. Source of these receptors: a woman between 40 and 55 years old with COVID-19, enrolled during active disease.

The rearrangement uses TRBV4-1 and TRBJ1-1, with 8 bases that match TRBD1. This CDR3 comprises 15 residues. Germline CDR1 is MGHRA and CDR2 is YSYEKL. The ends lost 3 bases at V and 3 bases at J; junction bases unmatched: 6. CDR3 DNA sequence: TGCGCCAGCAGCCAGGATAGACAGGGGTACACTGAAGCTTTCTTT. Encoded protein: CASSQDRQGYTEAFF.

The rearrangement joins TRBV21-1 to TRBJ2-5; TRBD2 reflects the table's D call only, with no check against the DNA. TRBV21-1 is recorded as a pseudogene. There are 14 residues in the CDR3. The CDR3 DNA reads as TGTGCCAGCAGCAAAGGTGCGGGGCAAGAGACCCAGTACTTC. This encodes CASSKGAGQETQYF.

The CDR3 spells CASSLGQGRSDTQYF. The CDR3 DNA reads TGTGCCAGCAGCTTAGGGCAGGGGCGCTCAGATACGCAGTATTTT. The chain couples TRBV7-6 to TRBJ2-3; the D gene is possibly TRBD1 (6 bases). V was pared by 1 base and J by 4 bases, with 12 bases between. This CDR3 is built from 15 residues. The germline gives CDR1 SGHVS, CDR2 FNYEAQ.

At least ten counts were recorded for this clone. DNA of the CDR3: TGTGCCAGCAGCCCAGGACAGTCCCCCACCGGGGAGCTGTTTTTT. Translation gives CASSPGQSPTGELFF. The chain combines TRBV9 with TRBJ2-2, with D perhaps TRBD1 (6 bases). This CDR3 has 15 residues. Trimming removed 4 bases from V and 4 bases from J, with 14 bases in between. From germline, CDR1 is SGDLS and CDR2 YYNGEE.

The CDR3 here is CASEPGQGASEAFF. In DNA form, the CDR3 reads TGTGCCAGTGAACCGGGACAGGGGGCGTCTGAAGCTTTCTTT. This chain uses TRBV19 with TRBJ1-1; TRBD1 matches at 12 bases. The V gene's germline CDR1 is LNHDA and CDR2 SQIVND (reference sequence). V lost 8 bases to trimming and J lost 6 bases; unmatched junction nucleotides: 7. The CDR3 has 14 residues.

CDR3 residues: CASSTHSGREQFF. CDR3 DNA: TGTGCCAGTAGCACCCATAGCGGGAGGGAGCAGTTCTTC. This sequence joins TRBV19 and TRBJ2-1; TRBD2 matches at 10 bases. CDR3 size: 13 residues. Germline V gene data show CDR1 as LNHDA and CDR2 as SQIVND (reference sequence). Germline trimming cut 6 bases from V and 10 bases from J; bases unmatched to any gene: 6.

This clone was counted only a few times. V usage is TRBV20-1 and J usage is TRBJ1-5, with TRBD1 as a possible D gene (6 bases). Germline V lookup: CDR1 DFQATT, CDR2 SNEGSKA (reference sequence). The CDR3 spans 15 residues. Trimming removed 3 bases at V and 1 base at J, with 13 bases between. The CDR3 nucleotides are TGCAGTGCTAGTGAGGACAGCTGGAGCAATCAGCCCCAGCATTTT. Its translation is CSASEDSWSNQPQHF.

The J gene is TRBJ1-1, the V gene TRBV19; D is unclear. The V and J ends lost 5 bases and 9 bases respectively, with 25 bases between them. The V gene's germline CDR1 is LNHDA and CDR2 SQIVND (reference sequence). The CDR3 sequence is 16 residues long. The CDR3 DNA sequence: TGTGCCAGTAGTGTGTTGTTGGGCAGTAACAATAGTCAAGCTTTCTTT. This sequence encodes CASSVLLGSNNSQAFF.

This clone was found a few times. The rearrangement uses TRBV28 and TRBJ1-1; 7 nucleotides agree with TRBD1. From germline, CDR1 is MDHEN and CDR2 SYDVKM. V lost 2 bases to trimming and J lost 2 bases; unmatched junction nucleotides: 5. The CDR3 spans 15 residues. This CDR3 reads CASSLLTGTNTEAFF. The CDR3 DNA is TGTGCCAGCAGTTTACTGACAGGGACAAACACTGAAGCTTTCTTT.

The chain is built from TRBV19 and TRBJ1-3; 7 bases are a match to TRBD1. Looked up from germline, CDR1 is LNHDA and CDR2 is SQIVND (reference sequence). This CDR3 is 14 amino acids long. V was clipped by 5 bases and J by 2 bases; unmatched bases: 3. The CDR3 region is CASSEQGAGNTIYF. The CDR3 DNA is TGTGCCAGTAGTGAGCAGGGGGCTGGAAACACCATATATTTT.

This rearrangement joins TRBV28 to TRBJ1-5, with D unclear. Germline V lookup: CDR1 MDHEN, CDR2 SYDVKM. There are 15 residues in the CDR3. With 6 bases removed from V and 5 bases from J, the gap between germline ends came to 17 bases. In DNA, the CDR3 is TGTGCCAGCAGGCAGATAGCCGAGACCCATCAGCCCCAGCATTTT. This encodes CASRQIAETHQPQHF.

DNA of the CDR3: TGTGCCAGCAGCTTATTGACGCGGGGCCCTCGGAACATTCAGTACTTC. As protein: CASSLLTRGPRNIQYF. V and J are TRBV5-6 and TRBJ2-4, with D possibly TRBD2 on 6 matching bases. Per germline, CDR1 SGHDT and CDR2 YYEEEE. The germline V and J ends were trimmed by 2 bases and 7 bases, with 19 bases remaining between them. The CDR3 has 16 residues.

The genes are TRBV9 and TRBJ1-5; 10 nucleotides align to TRBD1. CDR3 length equals 19 residues. J gave up 0 bases and V 3 bases, and 12 bases lay outside the gene matches. The germline CDR1 and CDR2 sequences are SGDLS and YYNGEE. CDR3 region: CASSGTPGQGLNSNQPQHF. The CDR3 bases are TGTGCCAGCAGCGGAACTCCGGGACAGGGGTTAAATAGCAATCAGCCCCAGCATTTT.

The chain is built from TRBV5-4 and TRBJ2-5; 7 bases are shared with TRBD1. In germline, CDR1 is SGHNT, CDR2 YYREEE (reference sequence). With 4 bases clipped from V and 4 bases from J, the junction kept 7 bases outside the gene matches. The CDR3 length is 14 residues. CDR3 sequence reads: CASSGGTEGETQYF. DNA for the CDR3: TGTGCCAGCAGCGGTGGGACAGAAGGAGAGACCCAGTACTTC.

The chain employs TRBV28 and TRBJ2-7; D not resolved. Germline V gene data show CDR1 as MDHEN and CDR2 as SYDVKM. Trimming left V 1 base short and J 2 bases short, with 9 bases between. This CDR3 comprises 14 residues. DNA for the CDR3: TGTGCCAGCAGTTTATCCCAGGCCACCTACGAGCAGTACTTC. Translated: CASSLSQATYEQYF.

This sequence joins TRBV5-4 and TRBJ2-5, with 8 bases lining up with TRBD2. V was pared by 6 bases and J by 9 bases, with 7 bases of the junction left unmatched. The CDR3 is made up of 12 amino acids. CDR1 is SGHNT and CDR2 is YYREEE in the germline V gene (reference sequence). CDR3 in amino acids: CASNGPGGAQYF. DNA of the CDR3: TGTGCCAGCAACGGACCGGGAGGGGCCCAGTACTTC.

The CDR3 sequence: CASSQPAGTGELFF. CDR3 nucleotides: TGTGCCAGCAGCCAGCCGGCGGGCACCGGGGAGCTGTTTTTT. The chain employs TRBV4-2 and TRBJ2-2; TRBD2 might be the D (5 bases). This CDR3 is built from 14 residues. V lost 3 bases, J lost 4 bases, and 9 bases lay in between. CDR1 and CDR2 from the germline V gene are LGHNA and YNFKEQ.

The chain links TRBV10-1 to TRBJ2-1, with 11 positions matching TRBD1. The germline V gene has CDR1 WNHNN and CDR2 SYGVQD (reference sequence). This CDR3 region has 16 residues. The ends lost 2 bases at V and 9 bases at J; junction bases unmatched: 9. CDR3 coding DNA: TGCGCCAGCAGTGAGCCTACGGGACAGGGGGAGGGTGAGCAGTTCTTC. Its translation is CASSEPTGQGEGEQFF.

This clone came up once. The CDR3 coding sequence is TGTGCCAGCAGCTTGGAAGCAGGGGCTAAGAACACTGAAGCTTTCTTT. Translating it yields CASSLEAGAKNTEAFF. V is TRBV5-4 and J is TRBJ1-1, with D possibly matching TRBD1 (6 bases). The germline V gene encodes CDR1 SGHNT and CDR2 YYREEE (reference sequence). The V end lost 0 bases, the J end lost 1 base, and 13 bases lay between the germline ends. The CDR3 length is 16 residues.

CDR3 bases: TGTGCCAGCCTCCAGGGGAGAGGCTACACCTTC. As protein: CASLQGRGYTF. The J gene is TRBJ1-2, the V gene TRBV6-5; perhaps TRBD1 as D (6 bases). V dropped 8 bases and J dropped 8 bases, with 12 bases sitting between them. The CDR3 has 11 amino acids. CDR1 and CDR2 from the germline V gene are MNHEY and SVGAGI.